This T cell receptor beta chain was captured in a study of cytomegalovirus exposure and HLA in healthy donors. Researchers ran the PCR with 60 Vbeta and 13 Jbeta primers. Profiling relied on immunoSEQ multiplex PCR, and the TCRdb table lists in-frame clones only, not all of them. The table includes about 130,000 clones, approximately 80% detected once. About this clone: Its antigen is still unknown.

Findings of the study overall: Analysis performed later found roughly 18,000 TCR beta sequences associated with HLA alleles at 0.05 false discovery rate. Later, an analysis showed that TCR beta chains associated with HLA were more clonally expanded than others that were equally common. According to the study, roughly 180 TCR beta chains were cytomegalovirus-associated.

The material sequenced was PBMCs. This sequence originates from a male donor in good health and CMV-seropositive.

CDR3 loop: CASSENYSGNTIYF. CDR3 DNA: TGTGCCAGCAGTGAAAATTACTCTGGAAACACCATATATTTT. The chain has TRBV6-1 and TRBJ1-3; no definite D call. The germline V gene has CDR1 MNHNS and CDR2 SASEGT. Trimming cost V 2 bases and J 0 bases, with 5 bases left between them. The CDR3 is 14 amino acids.